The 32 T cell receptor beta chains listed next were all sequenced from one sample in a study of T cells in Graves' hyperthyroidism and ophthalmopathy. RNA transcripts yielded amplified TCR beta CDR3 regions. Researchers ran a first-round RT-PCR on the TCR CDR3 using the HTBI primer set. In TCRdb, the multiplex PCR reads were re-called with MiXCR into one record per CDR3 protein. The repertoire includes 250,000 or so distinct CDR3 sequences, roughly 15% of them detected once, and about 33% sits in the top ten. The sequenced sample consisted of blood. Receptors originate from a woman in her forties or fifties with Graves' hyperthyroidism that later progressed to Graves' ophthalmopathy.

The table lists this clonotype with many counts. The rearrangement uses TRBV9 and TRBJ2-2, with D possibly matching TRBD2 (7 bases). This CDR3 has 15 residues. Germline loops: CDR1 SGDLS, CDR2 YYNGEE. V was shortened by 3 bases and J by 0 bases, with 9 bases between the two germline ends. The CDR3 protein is CASSEGGANTGELFF. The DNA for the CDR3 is TGTGCCAGCAGCGAGGGGGGGGCGAACACCGGGGAGCTGTTTTTT.

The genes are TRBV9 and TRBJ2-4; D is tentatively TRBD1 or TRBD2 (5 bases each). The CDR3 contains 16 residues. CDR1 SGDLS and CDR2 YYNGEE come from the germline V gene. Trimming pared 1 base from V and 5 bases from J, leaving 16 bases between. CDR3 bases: TGTGCCAGCAGCGTACAGGCAGGGACGGCGCAAAACATTCAGTACTTC. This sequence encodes CASSVQAGTAQNIQYF. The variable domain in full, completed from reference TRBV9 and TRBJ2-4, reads DSGVTQTPKHLITATGQRVTLRCSPRSGDLSVYWYQQSLDQGLQFLIQYYNGEERAKGNILERFSAQQFPDLHSELNLSSLELGDSALYFCASSVQAGTAQNIQYFGAGTRLSVL.

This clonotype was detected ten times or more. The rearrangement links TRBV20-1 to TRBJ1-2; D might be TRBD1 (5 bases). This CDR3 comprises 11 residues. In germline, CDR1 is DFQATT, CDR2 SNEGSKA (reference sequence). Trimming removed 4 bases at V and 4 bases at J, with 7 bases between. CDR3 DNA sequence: TGCAGTGCTACAGGGCTCTATGGCTACACCTTC. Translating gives CSATGLYGYTF.

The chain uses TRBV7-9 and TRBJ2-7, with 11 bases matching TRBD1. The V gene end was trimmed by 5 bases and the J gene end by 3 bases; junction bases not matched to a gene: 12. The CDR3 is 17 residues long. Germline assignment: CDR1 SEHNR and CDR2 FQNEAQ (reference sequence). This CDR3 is CASSQSAGTGGNYEQYF. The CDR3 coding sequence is TGTGCCAGCAGCCAAAGCGCCGGGACAGGGGGAAACTACGAGCAGTACTTC.

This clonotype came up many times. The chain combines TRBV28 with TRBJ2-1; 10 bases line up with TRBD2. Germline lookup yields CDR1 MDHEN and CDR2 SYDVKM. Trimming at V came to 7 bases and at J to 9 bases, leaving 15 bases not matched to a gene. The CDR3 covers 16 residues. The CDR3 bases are TGTGCCAGCAATCGACCCCCCGGGACTAGCGAGGTTGAGCAGTTCTTC. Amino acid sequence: CASNRPPGTSEVEQFF.

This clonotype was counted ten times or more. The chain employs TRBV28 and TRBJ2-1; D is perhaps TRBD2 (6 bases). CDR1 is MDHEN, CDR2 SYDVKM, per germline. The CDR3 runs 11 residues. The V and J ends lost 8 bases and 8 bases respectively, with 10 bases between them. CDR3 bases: TGTGCCAGCGCGGGGTTTTATGAGCAGTTCTTC. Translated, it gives CASAGFYEQFF.

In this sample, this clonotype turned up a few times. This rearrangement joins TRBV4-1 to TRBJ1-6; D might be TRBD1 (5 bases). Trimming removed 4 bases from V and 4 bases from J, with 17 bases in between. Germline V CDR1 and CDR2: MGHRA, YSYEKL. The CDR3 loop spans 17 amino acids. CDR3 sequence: CASSLNPTDTYNSPLHF. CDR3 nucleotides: TGCGCCAGCAGCCTAAACCCGACAGATACGTATAATTCACCCCTCCACTTT.

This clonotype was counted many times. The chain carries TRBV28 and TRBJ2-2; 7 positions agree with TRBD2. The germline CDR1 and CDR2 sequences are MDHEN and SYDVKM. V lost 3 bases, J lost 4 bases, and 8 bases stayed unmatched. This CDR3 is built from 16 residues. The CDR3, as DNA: TGTGCCAGCAGTTTTGGGAGGGTAGAGACCACCGGGGAGCTGTTTTTT. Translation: CASSFGRVETTGELFF.

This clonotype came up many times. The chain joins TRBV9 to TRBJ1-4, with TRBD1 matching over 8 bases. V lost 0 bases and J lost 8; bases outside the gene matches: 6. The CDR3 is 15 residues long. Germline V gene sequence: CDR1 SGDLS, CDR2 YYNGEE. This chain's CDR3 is CASSVAGTGQEKLFF. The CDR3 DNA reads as TGTGCCAGCAGCGTAGCTGGGACAGGTCAAGAAAAACTGTTTTTT.

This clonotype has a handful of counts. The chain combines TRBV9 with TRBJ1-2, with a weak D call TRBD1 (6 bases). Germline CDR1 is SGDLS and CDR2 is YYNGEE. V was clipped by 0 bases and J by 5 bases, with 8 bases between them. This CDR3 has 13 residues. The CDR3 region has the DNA TGTGCCAGCAGCGTAGTAGGGACATATGGCTACACCTTC. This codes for CASSVVGTYGYTF.

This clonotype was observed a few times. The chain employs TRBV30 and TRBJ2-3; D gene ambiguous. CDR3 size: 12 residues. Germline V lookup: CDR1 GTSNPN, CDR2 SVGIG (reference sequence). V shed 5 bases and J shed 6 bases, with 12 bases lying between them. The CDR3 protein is CAWAGPVDTQYF. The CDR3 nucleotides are TGTGCCTGGGCCGGGCCGGTGGATACGCAGTATTTT.

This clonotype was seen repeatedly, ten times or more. CDR3 sequence (DNA): TGCAGTGCTAAACTAGCGGGAGGGCCAGATACGCAGTATTTT. Translated, it gives CSAKLAGGPDTQYF. The chain links TRBV20-1 to TRBJ2-3, with 13 bases matching TRBD2. Per the germline V gene, CDR1 is DFQATT and CDR2 is SNEGSKA (reference sequence). Trimming cost V 4 bases and J 4 bases; bases outside gene matches: 2. The length of the CDR3 is 14 residues.

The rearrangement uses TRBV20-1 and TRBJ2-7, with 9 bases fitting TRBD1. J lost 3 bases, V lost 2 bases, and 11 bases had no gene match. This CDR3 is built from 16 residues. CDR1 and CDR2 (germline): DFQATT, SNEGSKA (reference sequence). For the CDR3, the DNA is TGCAGTGCTAGATCTAGACAGGGGGGCTACTTCTACGAGCAGTACTTC. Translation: CSARSRQGGYFYEQYF.

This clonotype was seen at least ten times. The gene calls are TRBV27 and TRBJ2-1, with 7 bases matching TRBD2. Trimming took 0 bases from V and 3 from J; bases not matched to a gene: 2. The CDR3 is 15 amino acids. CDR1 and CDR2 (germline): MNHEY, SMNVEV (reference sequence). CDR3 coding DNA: TGTGCCAGCAGTTTATCGGGGGGGGACTACAATGAGCAGTTCTTC. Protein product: CASSLSGGDYNEQFF.

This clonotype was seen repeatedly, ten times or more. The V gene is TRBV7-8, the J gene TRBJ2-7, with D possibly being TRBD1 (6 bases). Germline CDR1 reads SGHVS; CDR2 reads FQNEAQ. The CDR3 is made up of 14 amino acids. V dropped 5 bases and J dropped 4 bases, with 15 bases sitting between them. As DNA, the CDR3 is TGTGCCAGCAGCACAGTAGGGGGTTGGTACGAGCAGTACTTC. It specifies CASSTVGGWYEQYF. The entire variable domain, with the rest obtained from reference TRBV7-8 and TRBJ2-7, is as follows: GAGVSQSPRYKVAKRGQDVALRCDPISGHVSLFWYQQALGQGPEFLTYFQNEAQLDKSGLPSDRFFAERPEGSVSTLKIQRTQQEDSAVYLCASSTVGGWYEQYFGPGTRLTVT.

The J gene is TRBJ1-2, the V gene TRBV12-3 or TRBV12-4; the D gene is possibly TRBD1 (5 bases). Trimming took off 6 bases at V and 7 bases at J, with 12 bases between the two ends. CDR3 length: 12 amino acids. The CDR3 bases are TGTGCCAGCAGCTCGTGGGGGGGTGGCTACACCTTC. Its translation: CASSSWGGGYTF.

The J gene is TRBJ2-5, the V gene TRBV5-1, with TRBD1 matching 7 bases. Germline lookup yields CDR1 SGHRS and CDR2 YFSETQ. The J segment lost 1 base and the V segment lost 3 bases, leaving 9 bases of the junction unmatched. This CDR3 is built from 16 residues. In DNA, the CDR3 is TGCGCCAGCAGCTCCTTCCCGGACAGGAGCCAAGAGACCCAGTACTTC. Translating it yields CASSSFPDRSQETQYF.

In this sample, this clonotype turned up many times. The CDR3 sequence is CASSQGSVFNEQFF. CDR3 bases: TGTGCCAGCAGCCAGGGGTCGGTTTTCAATGAGCAGTTCTTC. The chain has TRBV3-1 and TRBJ2-1; D is unclear. Germline V gene data show CDR1 as LGHDT and CDR2 as YNNKEL (reference sequence). The CDR3 extends over 14 amino acids. With 3 bases removed from V and 6 bases from J, the gap between germline ends came to 12 bases.

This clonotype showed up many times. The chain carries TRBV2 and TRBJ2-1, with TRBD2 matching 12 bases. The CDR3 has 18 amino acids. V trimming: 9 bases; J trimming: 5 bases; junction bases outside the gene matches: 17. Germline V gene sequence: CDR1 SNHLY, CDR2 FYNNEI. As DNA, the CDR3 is TGTGCCAGAGAAAGATGGGCTAGCGGGAGGGCTGGGAACAATGAGCAGTTCTTC. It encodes CARERWASGRAGNNEQFF. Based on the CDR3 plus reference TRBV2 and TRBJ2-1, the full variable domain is EPEVTQTPSHQVTQMGQEVILRCVPISNHLYFYWYRQILGQKVEFLVSFYNNEISEKSEIFDDQFSVERPDGSNFTLKIRSTKLEDSAMYFCARERWASGRAGNNEQFFGPGTRLTVL.

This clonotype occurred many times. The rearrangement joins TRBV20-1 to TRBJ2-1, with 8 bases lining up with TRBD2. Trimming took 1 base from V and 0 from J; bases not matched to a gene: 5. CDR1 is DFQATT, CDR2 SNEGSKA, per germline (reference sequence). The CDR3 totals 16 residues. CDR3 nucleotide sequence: TGCAGTGCTAGAGTGTACAGCGGGGGCTCCTACAATGAGCAGTTCTTC. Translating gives CSARVYSGGSYNEQFF.

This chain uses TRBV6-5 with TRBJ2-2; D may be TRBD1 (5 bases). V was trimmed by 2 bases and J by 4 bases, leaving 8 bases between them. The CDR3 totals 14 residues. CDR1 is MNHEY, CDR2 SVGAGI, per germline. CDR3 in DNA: TGTGCCAGCAGTTACAGGGGATTCACCGGGGAGCTGTTTTTT. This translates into CASSYRGFTGELFF.

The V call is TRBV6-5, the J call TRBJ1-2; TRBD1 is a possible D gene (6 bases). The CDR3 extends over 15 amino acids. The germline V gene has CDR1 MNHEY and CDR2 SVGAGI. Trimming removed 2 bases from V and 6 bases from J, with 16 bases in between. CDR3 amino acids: CASSYRDTPGHGYTF. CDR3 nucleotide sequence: TGTGCCAGCAGTTACCGGGACACCCCTGGGCATGGCTACACCTTC.

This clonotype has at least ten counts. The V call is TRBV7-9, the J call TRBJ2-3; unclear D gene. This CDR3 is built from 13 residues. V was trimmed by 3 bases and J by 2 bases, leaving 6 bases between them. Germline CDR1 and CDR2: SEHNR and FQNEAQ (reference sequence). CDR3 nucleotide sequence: TGTGCCAGCAGCTTTTTGTCCACAGATACGCAGTATTTT. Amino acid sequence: CASSFLSTDTQYF.

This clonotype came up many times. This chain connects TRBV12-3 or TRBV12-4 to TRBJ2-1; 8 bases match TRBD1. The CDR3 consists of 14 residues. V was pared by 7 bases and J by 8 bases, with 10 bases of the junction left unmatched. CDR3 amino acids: CASTPTGVEDEQFF. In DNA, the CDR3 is TGTGCCAGCACTCCGACAGGGGTGGAAGATGAGCAGTTCTTC.

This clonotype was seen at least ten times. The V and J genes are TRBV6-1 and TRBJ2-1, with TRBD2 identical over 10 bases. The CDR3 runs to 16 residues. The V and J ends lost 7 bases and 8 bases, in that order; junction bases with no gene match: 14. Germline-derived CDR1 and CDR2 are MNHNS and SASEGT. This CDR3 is CASTAPRTSGRDEQFF. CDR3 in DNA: TGTGCCAGCACCGCACCCAGGACTAGCGGAAGGGATGAGCAGTTCTTC.

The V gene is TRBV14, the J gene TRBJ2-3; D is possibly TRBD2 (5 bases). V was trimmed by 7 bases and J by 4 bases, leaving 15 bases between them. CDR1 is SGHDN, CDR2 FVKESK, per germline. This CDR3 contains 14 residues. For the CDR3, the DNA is TGTGCCAGCAATCGGGGAATTCCCTCAGATACGCAGTATTTT. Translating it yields CASNRGIPSDTQYF.

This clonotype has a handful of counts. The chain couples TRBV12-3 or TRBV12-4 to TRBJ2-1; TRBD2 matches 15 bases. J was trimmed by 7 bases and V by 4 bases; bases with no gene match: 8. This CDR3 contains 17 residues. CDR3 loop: CASSSPFGTSGRNEQFF. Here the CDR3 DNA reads TGTGCCAGCAGTTCCCCCTTCGGGACTAGCGGGAGGAATGAGCAGTTCTTC.

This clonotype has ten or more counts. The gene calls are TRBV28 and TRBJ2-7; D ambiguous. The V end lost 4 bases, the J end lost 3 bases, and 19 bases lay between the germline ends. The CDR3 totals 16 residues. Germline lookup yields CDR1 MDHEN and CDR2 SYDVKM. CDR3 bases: TGTGCCAGCAGTTCCCCATTCACGGATTTCATCTACGAGCAGTACTTC. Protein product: CASSSPFTDFIYEQYF.

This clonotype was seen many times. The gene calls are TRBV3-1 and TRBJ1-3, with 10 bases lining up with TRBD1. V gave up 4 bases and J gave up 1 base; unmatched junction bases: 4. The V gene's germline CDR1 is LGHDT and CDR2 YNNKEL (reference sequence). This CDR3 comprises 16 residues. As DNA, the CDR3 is TGTGCCAGCAGCCTCGGGACAGGGGAATCTGGAAACACCATATATTTT. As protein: CASSLGTGESGNTIYF.

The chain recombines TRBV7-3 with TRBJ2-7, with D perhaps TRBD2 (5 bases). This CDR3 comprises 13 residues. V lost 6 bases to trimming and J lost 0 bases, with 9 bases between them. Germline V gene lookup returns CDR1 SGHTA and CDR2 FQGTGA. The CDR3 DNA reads TGTGCCAGCAGTCCGGGATTCTCCTACGAGCAGTACTTC. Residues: CASSPGFSYEQYF.

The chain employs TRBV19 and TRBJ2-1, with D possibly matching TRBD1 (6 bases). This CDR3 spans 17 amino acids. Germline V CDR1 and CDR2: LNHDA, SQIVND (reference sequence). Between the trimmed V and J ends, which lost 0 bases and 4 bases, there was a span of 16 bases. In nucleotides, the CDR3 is TGTGCCAGTAGTATAGATCTAGGGGTCGGACAGTACAATGAGCAGTTCTTC. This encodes CASSIDLGVGQYNEQFF.

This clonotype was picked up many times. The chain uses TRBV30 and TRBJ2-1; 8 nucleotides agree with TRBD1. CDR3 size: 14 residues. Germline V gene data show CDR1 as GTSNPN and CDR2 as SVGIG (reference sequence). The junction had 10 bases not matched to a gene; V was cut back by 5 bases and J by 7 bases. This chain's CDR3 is CAWVSWTGRNEQFF. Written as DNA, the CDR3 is TGTGCCTGGGTTAGCTGGACAGGGCGAAATGAGCAGTTCTTC.